These 21 T cell receptor beta chains came from one sample sequenced in a study of shared clonotypes between healthy human individuals. Assay: immunoSEQ multiplex PCR; the TCRdb copy retains only in-frame clones and omits some. The sample carries some 1.5 million clones, roughly 97% recorded once. The sample comprised naive CD4+ T cells sorted from blood. Subset meaning: CD45RA+ positively selected. The source is a man aged 30 to 45 in good health.

The chain employs TRBV19 and TRBJ1-1; D remains unclear. The CDR3 sequence is 11 residues long. V shed 6 bases and J shed 10 bases, with 12 bases lying between them. Germline V lookup: CDR1 LNHDA, CDR2 SQIVND (reference sequence). The CDR3 DNA follows: TGTGCCAGTAGAACAGCTTTGAGAGCTTTCTTT. Its translation: CASRTALRAFF.

This rearrangement joins TRBV28 to TRBJ1-2; the D is unclear. V was pared by 4 bases and J by 4 bases, with 22 bases between. The CDR3 contains 17 residues. The germline V gene encodes CDR1 MDHEN and CDR2 SYDVKM. CDR3 DNA sequence: TGTGCCAGCAGTTCGAGTTATATGGGGAGTGGAGGCTATGGCTACACCTTC. It yields the protein CASSSSYMGSGGYGYTF.

The chain recombines TRBV28 with TRBJ1-5, with 9 bases identical to TRBD1. This CDR3 is built from 19 residues. CDR1 MDHEN and CDR2 SYDVKM come from the germline V gene. V was clipped by 6 bases and J by 1 base; unmatched bases: 16. In DNA, the CDR3 is TGTGCCAGCAGCCGATGGCCGACAGGGGGAGTTACCAGCAATCAGCCCCAGCATTTT. This translates into CASSRWPTGGVTSNQPQHF. The full variable domain, completed using reference TRBV28 and TRBJ1-5, is DVKVTQSSRYLVKRTGEKVFLECVQDMDHENMFWYRQDPGLGLRLIYFSYDVKMKEKGDIPEGYSVSREKKERFSLILESASTNQTSMYLCASSRWPTGGVTSNQPQHFGDGTRLSIL.

V usage is TRBV10-3 and J usage is TRBJ2-7; D remains unclear. Per germline, CDR1 ENHRY and CDR2 SYGVKD. V lost 2 bases, J lost 7 bases, and 15 bases lay in between. The CDR3 has 14 amino acids. CDR3 in amino acids: CAISEVTGKGEQYF. The CDR3 DNA is TGTGCCATCAGTGAGGTCACGGGCAAAGGAGAGCAGTACTTC.

The rearrangement links TRBV5-1 to TRBJ2-6, with 12 nucleotides matching TRBD1. The CDR3 sequence is 17 residues long. The J segment lost 2 bases and the V segment lost 3 bases, leaving 3 bases of the junction unmatched. Germline CDR1 is SGHRS and CDR2 is YFSETQ. The chain's CDR3 is CASSSGQGAPGANVLTF. CDR3 nucleotides: TGCGCCAGCAGCTCGGGACAGGGGGCCCCTGGGGCCAACGTCCTGACTTTC.

This rearrangement joins TRBV5-4 to TRBJ2-1, with TRBD1 identical over 7 bases. This CDR3 is 14 amino acids long. Germline values: CDR1 SGHNT, CDR2 YYREEE (reference sequence). The V segment lost 4 bases and the J segment 6 bases; nucleotides outside the gene matches: 7. CDR3 nucleotides: TGTGCCAGCAGCACAGGGACAGCCAGCAATGAGCAGTTCTTC. Residues: CASSTGTASNEQFF. The full variable domain, with the rest looked up from reference TRBV5-4 and TRBJ2-1, is ETGVTQSPTHLIKTRGQQVTLRCSSQSGHNTVSWYQQALGQGPQFIFQYYREEENGRGNFPPRFSGLQFPNYSSELNVNALELDDSALYLCASSTGTASNEQFFGPGTRLTVL.

CDR3 residues: CASSLDRTGQYQPQHF. In DNA, the CDR3 is TGTGCCAGCAGCTTAGATAGGACAGGCCAATATCAGCCCCAGCATTTT. The chain links TRBV7-2 to TRBJ1-5; the match to TRBD1 covers 7 bases. This CDR3 is built from 16 residues. Germline V CDR1 and CDR2: SGHTA, FQGNSA. With 1 base clipped from V and 5 bases from J, the junction kept 8 bases outside the gene matches.

The V and J genes are TRBV11-3 and TRBJ2-3; 8 nucleotides line up with TRBD2. Per germline, CDR1 SGHNT and CDR2 YENEEA. This CDR3 contains 14 residues. The trim removed 5 bases at V and 2 bases at J, leaving 3 bases unmatched. DNA for the CDR3: TGTGCCAGCAGCATGGGACTAGTCACAGATACGCAGTATTTT. Translation: CASSMGLVTDTQYF.

This clone has just one count. The chain employs TRBV11-2 and TRBJ2-1; D might be TRBD1 (5 bases). The CDR3 is made up of 16 amino acids. V lost 5 bases and J 3 bases, leaving 17 bases between the germline ends. Germline V gene lookup returns CDR1 SGHAT and CDR2 FQNNGV. Here the CDR3 reads CASSLSRRQIYNEQFF. The CDR3 nucleotides read TGTGCCAGCAGCCTATCCCGCCGACAGATCTACAATGAGCAGTTCTTC.

The gene calls are TRBV5-4 and TRBJ1-1; D not resolved. Trimming removed 0 bases at V and 7 bases at J, with 10 bases between. Germline lookup yields CDR1 SGHNT and CDR2 YYREEE (reference sequence). This CDR3 comprises 13 residues. The CDR3 region is CASSLEVNGEAFF. The CDR3 DNA is TGTGCCAGCAGCTTGGAGGTAAACGGTGAAGCTTTCTTT.

The rearrangement joins TRBV27 to TRBJ1-1, with D possibly TRBD1 on 5 matching bases. The CDR3 totals 14 residues. The germline CDR1 and CDR2 sequences are MNHEY and SMNVEV (reference sequence). The V end lost 8 bases, the J end lost 1 base, and 14 bases lay between the germline ends. Here the CDR3 DNA reads TGTGCCAGCTCGCCTCGCGGGGGGAACACTGAAGCTTTCTTT. Amino acids: CASSPRGGNTEAFF.

The gene calls are TRBV18 and TRBJ2-5, with TRBD2 matching over 14 bases. Germline CDR1 and CDR2: KGHSH and LQKENI. J lost 5 bases, V lost 3 bases, and 11 bases had no gene match. The CDR3 length is 18 residues. CDR3 DNA: TGTGCCAGCTCACCTAACAAAGGGGGACTAGCGGGAGTCGAGACCCAGTACTTC. It yields the protein CASSPNKGGLAGVETQYF.

This sequence joins TRBV5-6 and TRBJ1-2, with TRBD1 matching 7 bases. The trim removed 3 bases at V and 3 bases at J, leaving 11 bases unmatched. Germline lookup yields CDR1 SGHDT and CDR2 YYEEEE. The CDR3 runs 16 residues. DNA for the CDR3: TGTGCCAGCAGCTCCAGAGACAGGGCACTAGACTATGGCTACACCTTC. This codes for CASSSRDRALDYGYTF.

V and J are TRBV19 and TRBJ2-7; D gene unclear. The V end lost 1 base, the J end lost 3 bases, and 13 bases lay between the germline ends. Germline CDR1 reads LNHDA; CDR2 reads SQIVND (reference sequence). The CDR3 has 15 residues. The CDR3 DNA follows: TGTGCCAGTAGTATAGCGCCGGCTTCTGTCTACGAGCAGTACTTC. Translation: CASSIAPASVYEQYF.

CDR3 region: CASSPGPGDFYEQYF. CDR3 sequence (DNA): TGTGCCAGCAGCCCGGGGCCAGGGGACTTCTACGAGCAGTACTTC. The chain is built from TRBV5-5 and TRBJ2-7; D tentatively fits TRBD1 or TRBD2 (6 bases each). V was cut by 4 bases and J by 3 bases, with 17 bases left in between. In germline, CDR1 is SGHKS, CDR2 YYEKEE (reference sequence). The CDR3 contains 15 residues.

In this sample, this clone turned up once. The rearrangement joins TRBV6-5 to TRBJ1-3; 7 bases fit TRBD1. The CDR3 contains 15 residues. V lost 2 bases, J lost 8 bases, and 9 bases stayed unmatched. Germline CDR1 is MNHEY and CDR2 is SVGAGI. CDR3 loop: CASSYPKGAWHTIYF. The CDR3 DNA is TGTGCCAGCAGTTACCCGAAGGGGGCCTGGCACACCATATATTTT.

The chain joins TRBV29-1 to TRBJ2-1; weak D call: TRBD2 (6 bases). With 2 bases removed from V and 5 bases from J, the gap between germline ends came to 13 bases. Germline lookup yields CDR1 SQVTM and CDR2 ANQGSEA. The CDR3 totals 14 residues. In DNA, the CDR3 is TGCAGCGTTGAACGGAGGCGGGGCAACAATGAGCAGTTCTTC. This translates into CSVERRRGNNEQFF.

This clone was recorded once. The chain recombines TRBV14 with TRBJ2-7; 12 nucleotides line up with TRBD1. V dropped 4 bases and J dropped 7; count of bases not matched to a gene: 11. Looked up from germline, CDR1 is SGHDN and CDR2 is FVKESK. The CDR3 has 16 residues. Here the CDR3 DNA reads TGTGCCAGCAGCCTCAACCCGGGACAGGGGGCGCGGGAGCAGTACTTC. Protein: CASSLNPGQGAREQYF.

The V gene is TRBV2, the J gene TRBJ2-2; maybe TRBD2 (5 bases). V was trimmed by 5 bases and J by 4 bases, leaving 11 bases between them. Germline V gene sequence: CDR1 SNHLY, CDR2 FYNNEI. CDR3 length equals 14 residues. CDR3 loop: CASSKRAGTGELFF. The DNA of the CDR3 is TGTGCCAGCAGTAAGAGGGCAGGCACCGGGGAGCTGTTTTTT.

The chain is built from TRBV28 and TRBJ1-1, with D uncertain. V shed 6 bases and J shed 8 bases, with 19 bases lying between them. This CDR3 has 14 amino acids. The germline V gene has CDR1 MDHEN and CDR2 SYDVKM. Written as DNA, the CDR3 is TGTGCCAGCAGGCCTGCAGGAAAGGAACCAGAAGCTTTCTTT. Protein: CASRPAGKEPEAFF.

This clone was seen just once. V and J are TRBV10-1 and TRBJ1-2, with TRBD1 as a possible D gene (6 bases). This CDR3 is 13 amino acids long. Looked up from germline, CDR1 is WNHNN and CDR2 is SYGVQD (reference sequence). Trimming cost V 8 bases and J 9 bases, with 19 bases left between them. CDR3 residues: CASGDGGPSSYTF. DNA of the CDR3: TGCGCCAGCGGGGATGGGGGGCCCTCAAGCTACACCTTC.